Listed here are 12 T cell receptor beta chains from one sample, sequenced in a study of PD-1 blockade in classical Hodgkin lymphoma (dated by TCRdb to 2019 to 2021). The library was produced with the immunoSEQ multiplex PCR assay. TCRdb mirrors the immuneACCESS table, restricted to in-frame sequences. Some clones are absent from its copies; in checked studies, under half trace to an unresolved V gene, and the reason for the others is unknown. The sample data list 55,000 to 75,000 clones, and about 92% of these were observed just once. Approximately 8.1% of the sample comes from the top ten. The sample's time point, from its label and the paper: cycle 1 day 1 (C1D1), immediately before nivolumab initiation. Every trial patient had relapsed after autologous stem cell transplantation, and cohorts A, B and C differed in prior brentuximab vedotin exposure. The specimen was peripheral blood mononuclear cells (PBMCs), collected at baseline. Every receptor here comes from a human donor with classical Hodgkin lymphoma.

CDR3 residues: CASTTGDWRETQYF. The CDR3 DNA reads as TGTGCCAGCACAACAGGGGATTGGCGAGAGACCCAGTACTTC. The V call is TRBV28, the J call TRBJ2-5; 7 bases are a match to TRBD1. In germline, CDR1 is MDHEN, CDR2 SYDVKM. The V and J ends lost 7 bases and 4 bases, in that order; junction bases with no gene match: 9. The CDR3 has 14 residues.

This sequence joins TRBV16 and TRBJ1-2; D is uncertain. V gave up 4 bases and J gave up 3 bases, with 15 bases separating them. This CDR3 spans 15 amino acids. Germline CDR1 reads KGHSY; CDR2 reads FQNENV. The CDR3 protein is CASSRHRERYYGYTF. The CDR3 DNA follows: TGTGCCAGCAGCCGCCATCGGGAAAGATACTATGGCTACACCTTC.

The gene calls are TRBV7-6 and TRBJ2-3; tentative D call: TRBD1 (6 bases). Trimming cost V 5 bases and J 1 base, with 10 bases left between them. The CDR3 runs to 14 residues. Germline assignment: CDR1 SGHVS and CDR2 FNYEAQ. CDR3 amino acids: CASSPSGGTDTQYF. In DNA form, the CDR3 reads TGTGCCAGCAGCCCGTCAGGGGGCACAGATACGCAGTATTTT.

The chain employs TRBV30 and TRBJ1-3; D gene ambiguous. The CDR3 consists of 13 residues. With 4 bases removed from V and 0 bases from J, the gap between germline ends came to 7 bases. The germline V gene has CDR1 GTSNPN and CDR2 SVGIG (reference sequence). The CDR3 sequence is CAWTGRSGNTIYF. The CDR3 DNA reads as TGTGCCTGGACAGGACGCTCTGGAAACACCATATATTTT.

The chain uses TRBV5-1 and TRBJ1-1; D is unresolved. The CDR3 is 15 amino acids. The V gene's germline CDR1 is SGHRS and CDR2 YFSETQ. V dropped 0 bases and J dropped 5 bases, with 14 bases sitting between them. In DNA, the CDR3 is TGCGCCAGCAGCTTGGTTGGTGGGCCTGGGACTGAAGCTTTCTTT. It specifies CASSLVGGPGTEAFF.

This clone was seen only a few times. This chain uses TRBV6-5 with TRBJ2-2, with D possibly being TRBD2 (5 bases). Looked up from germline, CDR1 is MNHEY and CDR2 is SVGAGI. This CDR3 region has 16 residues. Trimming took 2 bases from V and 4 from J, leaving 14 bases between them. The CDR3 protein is CASSYRENPGTGELFF. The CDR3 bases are TGTGCCAGCAGTTACCGGGAAAACCCTGGCACCGGGGAGCTGTTTTTT.

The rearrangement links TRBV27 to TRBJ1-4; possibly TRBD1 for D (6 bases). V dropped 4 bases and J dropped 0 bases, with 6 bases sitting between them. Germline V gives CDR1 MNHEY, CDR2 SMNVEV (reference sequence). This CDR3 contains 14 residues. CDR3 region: CASSWTATNEKLFF. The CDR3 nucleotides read TGTGCCAGCAGTTGGACAGCAACTAATGAAAAACTGTTTTTT.

CDR3 coding DNA: TGTGCCAGCAGTTCCCCTGGCGGGACGAAGAACACCGGGGAGCTGTTTTTT. Protein product: CASSSPGGTKNTGELFF. This chain connects TRBV28 to TRBJ2-2; D might be TRBD2 (6 bases). Germline lookup yields CDR1 MDHEN and CDR2 SYDVKM. V lost 4 bases and J 1 base, leaving 16 bases between the germline ends. The CDR3 has 17 residues.

In DNA form, the CDR3 reads TGTGCCAGTAGTATAGAAGGGTATGGCTACACCTTC. Amino acid sequence: CASSIEGYGYTF. J is TRBJ1-2 and V is TRBV19; D remains unclear. V was cut by 0 bases and J by 5 bases, with 4 bases left in between. The CDR3 extends over 12 amino acids. Germline-derived CDR1 and CDR2 are LNHDA and SQIVND (reference sequence). Using reference TRBV19 and TRBJ1-2 for the parts outside the CDR3, the full variable domain is DGGITQSPKYLFRKEGQNVTLSCEQNLNHDAMYWYRQDPGQGLRLIYYSQIVNDFQKGDIAEGYSVSREKKESFPLTVTSAQKNPTAFYLCASSIEGYGYTFGSGTRLTVV.

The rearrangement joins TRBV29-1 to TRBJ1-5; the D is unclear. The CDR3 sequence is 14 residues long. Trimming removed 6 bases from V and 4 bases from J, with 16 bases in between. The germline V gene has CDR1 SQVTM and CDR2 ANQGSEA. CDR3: CSVTSGYGNQPQHF. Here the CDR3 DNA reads TGCAGCGTCACCTCTGGGTATGGTAATCAGCCCCAGCATTTT.

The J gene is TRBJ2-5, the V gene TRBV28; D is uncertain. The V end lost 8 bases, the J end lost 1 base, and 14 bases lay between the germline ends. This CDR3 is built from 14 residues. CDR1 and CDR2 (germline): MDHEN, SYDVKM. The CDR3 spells CASRLVQAQETQYF. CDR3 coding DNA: TGTGCCAGCCGCTTAGTGCAAGCCCAAGAGACCCAGTACTTC.

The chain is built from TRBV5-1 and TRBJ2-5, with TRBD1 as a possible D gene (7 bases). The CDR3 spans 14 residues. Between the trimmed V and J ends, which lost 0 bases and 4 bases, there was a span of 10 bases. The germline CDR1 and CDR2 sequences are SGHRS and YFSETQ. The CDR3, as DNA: TGCGCCAGCAGCTTGGGCGGGACAGCAGAGACCCAGTACTTC. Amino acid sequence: CASSLGGTAETQYF.